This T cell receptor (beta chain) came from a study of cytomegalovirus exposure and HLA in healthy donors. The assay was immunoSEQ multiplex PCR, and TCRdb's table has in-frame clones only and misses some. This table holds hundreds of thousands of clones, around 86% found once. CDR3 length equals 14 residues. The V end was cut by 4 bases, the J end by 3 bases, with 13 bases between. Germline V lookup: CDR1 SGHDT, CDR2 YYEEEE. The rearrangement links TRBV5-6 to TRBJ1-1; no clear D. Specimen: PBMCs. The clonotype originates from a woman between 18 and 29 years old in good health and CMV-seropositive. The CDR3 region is CASSPDFGHTEAFF. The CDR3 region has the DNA TGTGCCAGCAGCCCAGATTTTGGGCACACTGAAGCTTTCTTT.